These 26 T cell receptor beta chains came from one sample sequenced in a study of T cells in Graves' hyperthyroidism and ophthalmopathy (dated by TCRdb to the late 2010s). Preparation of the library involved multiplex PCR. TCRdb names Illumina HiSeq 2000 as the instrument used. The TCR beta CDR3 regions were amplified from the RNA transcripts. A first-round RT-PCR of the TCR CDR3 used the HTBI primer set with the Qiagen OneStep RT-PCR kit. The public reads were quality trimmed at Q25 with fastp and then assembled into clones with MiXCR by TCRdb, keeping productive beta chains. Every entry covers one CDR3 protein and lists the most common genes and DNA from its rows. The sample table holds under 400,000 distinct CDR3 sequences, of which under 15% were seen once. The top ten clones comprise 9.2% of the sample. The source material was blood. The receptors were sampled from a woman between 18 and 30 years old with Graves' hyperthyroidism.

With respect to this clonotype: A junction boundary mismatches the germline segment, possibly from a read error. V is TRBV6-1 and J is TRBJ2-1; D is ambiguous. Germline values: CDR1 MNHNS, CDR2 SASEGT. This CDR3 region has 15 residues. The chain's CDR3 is CASSGARLGVDELFF. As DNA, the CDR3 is TGTGCCAGCAGTGGTGCCCGCCTTGGGGTCGATGAGCTGTTCTTC.

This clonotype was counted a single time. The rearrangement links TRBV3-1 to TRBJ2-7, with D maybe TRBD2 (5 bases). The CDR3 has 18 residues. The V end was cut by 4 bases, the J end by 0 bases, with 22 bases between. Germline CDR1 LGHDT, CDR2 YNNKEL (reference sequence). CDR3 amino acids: CASSPPLIARSGSYEQYF. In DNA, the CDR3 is TGTGCCAGCAGCCCCCCTCTGATTGCTCGAAGCGGCTCCTACGAGCAGTACTTC.

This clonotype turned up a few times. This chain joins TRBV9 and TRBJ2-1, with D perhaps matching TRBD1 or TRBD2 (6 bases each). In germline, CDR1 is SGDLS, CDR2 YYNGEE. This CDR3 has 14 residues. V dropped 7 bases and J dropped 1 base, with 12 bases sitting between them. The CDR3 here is CASGRGVSYNEQFF. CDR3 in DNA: TGTGCCAGCGGTAGGGGGGTTTCCTACAATGAGCAGTTCTTC.

CDR3 loop: CATSSSDRGREKLFF. DNA for the CDR3: TGTGCCACCAGCAGTTCCGACAGGGGAAGGGAAAAACTGTTTTTT. The V gene is TRBV15, the J gene TRBJ1-4, with 8 bases aligning to TRBD1. Germline V gene data show CDR1 as LNHNV and CDR2 as YYDKDF (reference sequence). CDR3 length: 15 residues. J lost 8 bases, V lost 3 bases, and 8 bases had no gene match. Filled out from reference TRBV15 and TRBJ1-4, the complete variable domain reads DAMVIQNPRYQVTQFGKPVTLSCSQTLNHNVMYWYQQKSSQAPKLLFHYYDKDFNNEADTPDNFQSRRPNTSFCFLDIRSPGLGDTAMYLCATSSSDRGREKLFFGSGTQLSVL.

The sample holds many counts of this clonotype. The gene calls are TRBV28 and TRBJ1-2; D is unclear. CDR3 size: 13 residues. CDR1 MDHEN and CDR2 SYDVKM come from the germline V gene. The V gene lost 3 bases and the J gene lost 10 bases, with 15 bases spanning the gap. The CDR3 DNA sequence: TGTGCCAGCAGTTTGGGTGTGAGGGCACTCTACACCTTC. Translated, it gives CASSLGVRALYTF.

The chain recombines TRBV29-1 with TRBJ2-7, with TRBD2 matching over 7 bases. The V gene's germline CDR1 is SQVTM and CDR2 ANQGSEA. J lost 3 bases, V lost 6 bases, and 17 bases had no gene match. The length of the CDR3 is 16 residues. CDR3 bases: TGCAGCGTAGGAACCATATACCGGGAGGAGGGCTACGAGCAGTACTTC. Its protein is CSVGTIYREEGYEQYF.

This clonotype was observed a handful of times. The chain's CDR3 is CSASRGFSYEQYF. CDR3 bases: TGCAGTGCTAGTAGGGGCTTCTCCTACGAGCAGTACTTC. The genes are TRBV20-1 and TRBJ2-7, with D possibly TRBD1 on 5 matching bases. The CDR3 has 13 amino acids. Germline loops: CDR1 DFQATT, CDR2 SNEGSKA (reference sequence). Trimming cost V 3 bases and J 0 bases, with 9 bases left between them.

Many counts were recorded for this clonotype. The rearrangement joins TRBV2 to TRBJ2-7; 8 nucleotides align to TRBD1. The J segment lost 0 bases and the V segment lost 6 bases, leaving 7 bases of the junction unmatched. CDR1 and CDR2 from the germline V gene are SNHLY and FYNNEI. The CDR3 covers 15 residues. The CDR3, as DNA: TGTGCCAGCAGCGACAGGGGTGGTGGCTCCTACGAGCAGTACTTC. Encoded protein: CASSDRGGGSYEQYF.

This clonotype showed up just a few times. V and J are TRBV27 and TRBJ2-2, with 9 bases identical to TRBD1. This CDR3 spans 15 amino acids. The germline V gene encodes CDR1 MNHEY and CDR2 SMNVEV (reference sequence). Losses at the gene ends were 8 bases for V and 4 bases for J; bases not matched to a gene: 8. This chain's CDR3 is CASLPQGASTGELFF. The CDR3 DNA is TGTGCCAGCCTACCACAGGGGGCTAGCACCGGGGAGCTGTTTTTT.

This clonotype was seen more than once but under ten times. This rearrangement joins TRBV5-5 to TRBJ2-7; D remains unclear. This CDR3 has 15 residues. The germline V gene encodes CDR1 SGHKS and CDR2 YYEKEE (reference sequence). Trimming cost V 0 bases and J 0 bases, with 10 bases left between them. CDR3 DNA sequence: TGTGCCAGCAGCTTGGAATCTGAAGACTCCTACGAGCAGTACTTC. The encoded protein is CASSLESEDSYEQYF. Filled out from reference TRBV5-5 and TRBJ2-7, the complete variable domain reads DAGVTQSPTHLIKTRGQQVTLRCSPISGHKSVSWYQQVLGQGPQFIFQYYEKEERGRGNFPDRFSARQFPNYSSELNVNALLLGDSALYLCASSLESEDSYEQYFGPGTRLTVT.

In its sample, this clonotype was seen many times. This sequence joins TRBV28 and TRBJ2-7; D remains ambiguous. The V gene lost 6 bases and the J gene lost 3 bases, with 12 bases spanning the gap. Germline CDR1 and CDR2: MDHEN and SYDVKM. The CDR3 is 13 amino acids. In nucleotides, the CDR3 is TGTGCCAGCAGCCGGTCGCCGCACTACGAGCAGTACTTC. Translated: CASSRSPHYEQYF. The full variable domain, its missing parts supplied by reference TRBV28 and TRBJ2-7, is DVKVTQSSRYLVKRTGEKVFLECVQDMDHENMFWYRQDPGLGLRLIYFSYDVKMKEKGDIPEGYSVSREKKERFSLILESASTNQTSMYLCASSRSPHYEQYFGPGTRLTVT.

The CDR3 DNA follows: TGTGCCAGCAGCTTAGGTTTTGGTAGTACAGATACGCAGTATTTT. Protein: CASSLGFGSTDTQYF. The rearrangement joins TRBV7-2 to TRBJ2-3; D is unclear. This CDR3 contains 15 residues. The germline V gene encodes CDR1 SGHTA and CDR2 FQGNSA. V was trimmed by 1 base and J by 3 bases, leaving 11 bases between them. Filled out from reference TRBV7-2 and TRBJ2-3, the complete variable domain reads GAGVSQSPSNKVTEKGKDVELRCDPISGHTALYWYRQSLGQGLEFLIYFQGNSAPDKSGLPSDRFSAERTGGSVSTLTIQRTQQEDSAVYLCASSLGFGSTDTQYFGPGTRLTVL.

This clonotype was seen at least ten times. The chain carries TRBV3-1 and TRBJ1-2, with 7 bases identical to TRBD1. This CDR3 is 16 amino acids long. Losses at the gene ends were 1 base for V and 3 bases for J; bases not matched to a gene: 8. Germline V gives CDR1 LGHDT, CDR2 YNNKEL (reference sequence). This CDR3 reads CASSQARTGVYYGYTF. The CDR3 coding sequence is TGTGCCAGCAGCCAAGCGAGGACAGGCGTTTACTATGGCTACACCTTC.

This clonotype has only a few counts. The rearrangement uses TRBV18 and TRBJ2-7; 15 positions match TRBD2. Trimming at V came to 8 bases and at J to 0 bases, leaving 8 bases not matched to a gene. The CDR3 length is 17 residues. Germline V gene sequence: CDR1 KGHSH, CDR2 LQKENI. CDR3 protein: CASEGTSGGPSSYEQYF. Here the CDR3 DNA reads TGTGCCAGCGAAGGGACTAGCGGGGGGCCTAGCTCCTACGAGCAGTACTTC.

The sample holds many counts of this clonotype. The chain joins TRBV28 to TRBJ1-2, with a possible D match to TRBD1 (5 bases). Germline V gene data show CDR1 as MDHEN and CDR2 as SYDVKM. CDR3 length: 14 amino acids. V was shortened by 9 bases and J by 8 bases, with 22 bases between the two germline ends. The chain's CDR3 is CASSGARYKGGYTF. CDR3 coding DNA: TGTGCCAGTAGCGGGGCTCGATATAAGGGCGGCTACACCTTC.

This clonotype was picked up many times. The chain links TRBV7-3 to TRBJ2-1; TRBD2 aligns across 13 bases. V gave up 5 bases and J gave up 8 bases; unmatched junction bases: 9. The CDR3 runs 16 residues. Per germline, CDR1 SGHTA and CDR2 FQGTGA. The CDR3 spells CASSIPLAGGLDEQFF. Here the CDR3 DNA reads TGTGCCAGCAGCATCCCACTAGCGGGAGGGTTGGATGAGCAGTTCTTC.

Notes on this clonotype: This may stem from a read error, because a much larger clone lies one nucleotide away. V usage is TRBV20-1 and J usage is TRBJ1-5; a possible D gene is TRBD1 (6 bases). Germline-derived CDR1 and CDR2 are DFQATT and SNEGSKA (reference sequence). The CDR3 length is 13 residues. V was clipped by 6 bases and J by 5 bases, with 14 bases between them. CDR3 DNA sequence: TGCAGTGCAGGGGGGCGAGGCGATCAGCCCCAGCATTTT. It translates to CSAGGRGDQPQHF.

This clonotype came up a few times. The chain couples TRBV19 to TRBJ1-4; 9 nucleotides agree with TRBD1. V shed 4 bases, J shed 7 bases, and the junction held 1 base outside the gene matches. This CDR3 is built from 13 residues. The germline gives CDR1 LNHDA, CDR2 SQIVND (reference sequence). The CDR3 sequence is CASSTQGAEKLFF. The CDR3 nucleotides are TGTGCCAGTAGTACACAGGGGGCTGAAAAACTGTTTTTT.

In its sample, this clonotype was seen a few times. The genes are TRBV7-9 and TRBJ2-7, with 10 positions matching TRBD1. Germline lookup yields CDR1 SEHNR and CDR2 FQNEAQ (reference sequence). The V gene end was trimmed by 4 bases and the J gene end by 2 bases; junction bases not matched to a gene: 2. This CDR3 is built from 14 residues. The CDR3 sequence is CASSYDRGPYEQYF. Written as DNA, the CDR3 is TGTGCCAGCAGCTACGACAGGGGGCCCTACGAGCAGTACTTC. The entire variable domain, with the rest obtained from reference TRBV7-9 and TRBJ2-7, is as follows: DTGVSQNPRHKITKRGQNVTFRCDPISEHNRLYWYRQTLGQGPEFLTYFQNEAQLEKSRLLSDRFSAERPKGSFSTLEIQRTEQGDSAMYLCASSYDRGPYEQYFGPGTRLTVT.

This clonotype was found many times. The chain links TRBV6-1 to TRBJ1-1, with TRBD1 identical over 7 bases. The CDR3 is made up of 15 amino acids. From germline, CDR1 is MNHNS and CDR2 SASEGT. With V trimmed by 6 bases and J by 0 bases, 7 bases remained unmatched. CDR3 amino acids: CASSLRGQVNTEAFF. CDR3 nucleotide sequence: TGTGCCAGCAGCCTAAGAGGACAGGTGAACACTGAAGCTTTCTTT.

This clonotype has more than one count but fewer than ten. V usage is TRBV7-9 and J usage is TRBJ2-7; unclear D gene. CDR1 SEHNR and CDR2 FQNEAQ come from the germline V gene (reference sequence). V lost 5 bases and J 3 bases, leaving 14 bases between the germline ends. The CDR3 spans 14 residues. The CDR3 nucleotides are TGTGCCAGCAGCCCACCCGTCTCAGACTACGAGCAGTACTTC. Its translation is CASSPPVSDYEQYF.

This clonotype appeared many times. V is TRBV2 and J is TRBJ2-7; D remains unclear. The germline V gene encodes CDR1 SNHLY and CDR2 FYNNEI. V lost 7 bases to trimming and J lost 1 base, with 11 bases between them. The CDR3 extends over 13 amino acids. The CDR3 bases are TGTGCCAGCAACCGCCTTCCTTCCTACGAGCAGTACTTC. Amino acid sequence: CASNRLPSYEQYF.

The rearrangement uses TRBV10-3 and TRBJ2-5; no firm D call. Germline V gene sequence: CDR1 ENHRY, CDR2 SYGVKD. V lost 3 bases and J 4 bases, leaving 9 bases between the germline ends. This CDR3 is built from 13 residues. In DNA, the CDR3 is TGTGCCATCAGTGATGAACGGCGAGAGACCCAGTACTTC. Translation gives CAISDERRETQYF.

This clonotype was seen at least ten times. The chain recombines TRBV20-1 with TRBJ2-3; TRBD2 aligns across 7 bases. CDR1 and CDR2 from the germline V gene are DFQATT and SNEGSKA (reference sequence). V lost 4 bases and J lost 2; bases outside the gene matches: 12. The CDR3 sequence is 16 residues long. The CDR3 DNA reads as TGCAGTGCTACTCCTCGGATTGGGAGGGCCACAGATACGCAGTATTTT. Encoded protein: CSATPRIGRATDTQYF.

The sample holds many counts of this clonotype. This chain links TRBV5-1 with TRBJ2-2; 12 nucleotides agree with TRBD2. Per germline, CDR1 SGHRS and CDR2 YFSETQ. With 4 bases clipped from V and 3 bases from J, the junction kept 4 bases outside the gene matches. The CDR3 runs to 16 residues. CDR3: CASSATSGSHTGELFF. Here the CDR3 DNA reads TGCGCCAGCAGCGCGACTAGCGGGAGCCACACCGGGGAGCTGTTTTTT.

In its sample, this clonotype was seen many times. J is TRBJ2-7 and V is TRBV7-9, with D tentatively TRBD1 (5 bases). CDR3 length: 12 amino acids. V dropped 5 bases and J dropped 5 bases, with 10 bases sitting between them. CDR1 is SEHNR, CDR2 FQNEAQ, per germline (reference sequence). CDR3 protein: CASSQQVNEQYF. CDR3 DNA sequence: TGTGCCAGCAGCCAACAGGTCAACGAGCAGTACTTC.